This T cell receptor beta chain comes out of a study of Ad26.COV2.S vaccination and SARS-CoV-2 variants. Study-level findings and limits: Vaccinees and placebo recipients showed similar non-spike TCR breadth. Vaccine recipients showed a spike-specific TCR breadth that was higher than in placebo recipients. Reports say spike-specific CD8+ and CD4+ T cell responses covered substantial breadth after vaccination. In TCR breadth and depth analyses, total T cell responses may have been underestimated.

To note about this clone: Its antigen is as yet unknown.

Clones were read by immunoSEQ multiplex PCR, and TCRdb kept only the in-frame ones, dropping some. The data hold around 350,000 clones, with about 91% observed a single time. CDR3 length: 16 amino acids. CDR1 is SEHNR, CDR2 FQNEAQ, per germline (reference sequence). The germline V and J ends were trimmed by 4 bases and 2 bases, with 18 bases remaining between them. The sample in question was peripheral blood, obtained after recovery from COVID-19. V and J are TRBV7-9 and TRBJ2-7; no reliable D call. The clonotype was recovered from a human donor who had recovered from COVID-19. This CDR3 reads CASSSTSQRFAYEQYF. In DNA form, the CDR3 reads TGTGCCAGCAGCTCCACGTCCCAGAGGTTTGCCTACGAGCAGTACTTC.